This passage covers 15 T cell receptor beta chains from one sample sequenced in a study of OX40 agonist ivuxolimab in advanced cancers. Using immunoSEQ multiplex PCR, the repertoire was profiled, and TCRdb retains in-frame clones only, with some absent. The sample yields some 98,000 clones, about 91% seen once. The specimen was CD4+ or CD8+ T cells sorted from blood, collected in a trial of the OX40 agonist ivuxolimab. Receptors were obtained from an adult with an advanced solid tumor such as melanoma, head and neck, liver or kidney cancer.

The CDR3 sequence: CASSPLPSRAGGQPQHF. CDR3 nucleotide sequence: TGTGCCAGCTCACCACTACCCAGCAGGGCGGGCGGTCAGCCCCAGCATTTT. The chain combines TRBV18 with TRBJ1-5, with D possibly TRBD1 on 5 matching bases. V was trimmed by 1 base and J by 6 bases, leaving 19 bases between them. Germline assignment: CDR1 KGHSH and CDR2 LQKENI. CDR3 length: 17 residues.

This chain uses TRBV5-1 with TRBJ2-6, with D perhaps matching TRBD1 (5 bases). Looked up from germline, CDR1 is SGHRS and CDR2 is YFSETQ. V dropped 4 bases and J dropped 1 base, with 15 bases sitting between them. The CDR3 runs 17 residues. Written as DNA, the CDR3 is TGCGCCAGCAGCGATCAACCCCAGGGATCTGGGGCCAACGTCCTGACTTTC. Translation: CASSDQPQGSGANVLTF.

The rearrangement joins TRBV7-6 to TRBJ2-3; 10 positions agree with TRBD2. This CDR3 region has 15 residues. Germline loops: CDR1 SGHVS, CDR2 FNYEAQ. J gave up 6 bases and V 5 bases, and 8 bases lay outside the gene matches. The CDR3 region is CASSRAGGPSDTQYF. The CDR3 DNA sequence: TGTGCCAGCAGCAGAGCGGGAGGGCCATCCGATACGCAGTATTTT. The entire variable domain, with the rest obtained from reference TRBV7-6 and TRBJ2-3, is as follows: GAGVSQSPRYKVTKRGQDVALRCDPISGHVSLYWYRQALGQGPEFLTYFNYEAQQDKSGLPNDRFSAERPEGSISTLTIQRTEQRDSAMYRCASSRAGGPSDTQYFGPGTRLTVL.

This clone was observed a single time. The chain joins TRBV18 to TRBJ1-2, with D possibly matching TRBD1 (6 bases). CDR3 size: 16 residues. Germline assignment: CDR1 KGHSH and CDR2 LQKENI. The germline V and J ends were trimmed by 0 bases and 4 bases, with 15 bases remaining between them. The CDR3 spells CASSPPSRGMGYGYTF. Written as DNA, the CDR3 is TGTGCCAGCTCACCACCTAGTAGGGGGATGGGCTATGGCTACACCTTC.

V and J are TRBV19 and TRBJ2-3; 10 bases fit TRBD1. Germline CDR1 and CDR2: LNHDA and SQIVND (reference sequence). Trimming cost V 1 base and J 1 base; bases outside gene matches: 17. This CDR3 region has 21 residues. Here the CDR3 DNA reads TGTGCCAGTAGTATAGGCGCCGGGACAGGGGCCGTAAAAAGTGGCACAGATACGCAGTATTTT. Encoded protein: CASSIGAGTGAVKSGTDTQYF.

This chain joins TRBV7-6 and TRBJ2-3; possible D gene TRBD1, 6 bases. The V gene's germline CDR1 is SGHVS and CDR2 FNYEAQ. V lost 0 bases, J lost 0 bases, and 7 bases lay in between. This CDR3 comprises 15 residues. The CDR3 spells CASSLAGASTDTQYF. CDR3 DNA: TGTGCCAGCAGCTTAGCGGGGGCTAGCACAGATACGCAGTATTTT.

The chain recombines TRBV5-5 with TRBJ2-7, with TRBD2 as a possible D gene (6 bases). With 2 bases removed from V and 7 bases from J, the gap between germline ends came to 13 bases. Germline V CDR1 and CDR2: SGHKS, YYEKEE (reference sequence). The CDR3 covers 13 residues. The chain's CDR3 is CASSLVPGVEQYF. The CDR3 DNA sequence: TGTGCCAGCAGCTTAGTACCGGGGGTGGAGCAGTACTTC.

The chain combines TRBV2 with TRBJ2-1; 13 nucleotides align to TRBD2. Trimming removed 4 bases from V and 4 bases from J; junction bases left unmatched: 1. This CDR3 comprises 15 residues. CDR1 and CDR2 from the germline V gene are SNHLY and FYNNEI. The CDR3 DNA follows: TGTGCCAGCAGTGGACTAGCGGGAGGATACAATGAGCAGTTCTTC. It codes for CASSGLAGGYNEQFF.

The chain couples TRBV7-9 to TRBJ2-1; D is possibly TRBD1 (6 bases). The CDR3 spans 18 residues. V was cut by 5 bases and J by 0 bases, with 20 bases left in between. CDR1 and CDR2 (germline): SEHNR, FQNEAQ (reference sequence). The CDR3 is CASSPPYRDWGSYNEQFF. Here the CDR3 DNA reads TGTGCCAGCAGCCCTCCATACAGGGATTGGGGCTCCTACAATGAGCAGTTCTTC.

The chain carries TRBV7-8 and TRBJ2-5, with 8 bases fitting TRBD1. Looked up from germline, CDR1 is SGHVS and CDR2 is FQNEAQ. The length of the CDR3 is 13 residues. The V and J ends lost 5 bases and 5 bases, in that order; junction bases with no gene match: 4. As DNA, the CDR3 is TGTGCCAGCAGCCCAGGGGGCCAGGAGACCCAGTACTTC. This codes for CASSPGGQETQYF.

The chain combines TRBV6-1 with TRBJ1-2; D gene unclear. Germline CDR1 MNHNS, CDR2 SASEGT. V was shortened by 0 bases and J by 4 bases, with 12 bases between the two germline ends. The CDR3 consists of 15 residues. The CDR3 nucleotides read TGTGCCAGCAGTGAAGCGGAAGGAAGGGTCTATGGCTACACCTTC. Its protein product is CASSEAEGRVYGYTF.

A few counts support this clone. This CDR3 reads CASSPGHQETQYF. The CDR3 DNA reads as TGTGCCAGCAGCCCGGGACATCAAGAGACCCAGTACTTC. The rearrangement joins TRBV11-2 to TRBJ2-5; the D gene is possibly TRBD1 (6 bases). Germline V CDR1 and CDR2: SGHAT, FQNNGV. The CDR3 sequence is 13 residues long. The V end lost 5 bases, the J end lost 2 bases, and 9 bases lay between the germline ends.

The chain combines TRBV4-3 with TRBJ1-1; D remains ambiguous. Per the germline V gene, CDR1 is LGHNA and CDR2 is YSLEER. The CDR3 length is 16 residues. Trimming stripped 0 bases from V and 0 bases from J, with 11 bases between. The CDR3 here is CASSQDNNRVNTEAFF. The CDR3, as DNA: TGCGCCAGCAGCCAAGATAATAACCGGGTGAACACTGAAGCTTTCTTT.

The J gene is TRBJ2-2, the V gene TRBV5-4; D not resolved. This CDR3 spans 14 amino acids. Germline V gene sequence: CDR1 SGHNT, CDR2 YYREEE (reference sequence). V lost 5 bases and J 4 bases, leaving 12 bases between the germline ends. The CDR3 DNA follows: TGTGCCAGCAGTTTACGAAGATCCACCGGGGAGCTGTTTTTT. Translated: CASSLRRSTGELFF.

The chain combines TRBV7-2 with TRBJ2-1; 9 bases match TRBD2. Germline V CDR1 and CDR2: SGHTA, FQGNSA. This CDR3 has 15 amino acids. V trimming: 3 bases; J trimming: 4 bases; junction bases outside the gene matches: 4. The CDR3 here is CASSLSSGDYNEQFF. As DNA, the CDR3 is TGTGCCAGCAGCTTGTCTAGCGGGGATTACAATGAGCAGTTCTTC.